This entry concerns a single TCR beta chain. Germline CDR1 is MNHEY and CDR2 is SMNVEV (reference sequence). The CDR3 is 17 amino acids. V lost 6 bases to trimming and J lost 5 bases, with 25 bases between them. Sequencing was performed with immunoSEQ multiplex PCR; in TCRdb, only in-frame clones are kept and a portion is missing. The sample includes 160,000 or so clones, roughly 94% seen only once; the top ten take around 13%. This sample is drawn from a study of control samples from healthy donors and cancer patients. The source is a man aged 55 to 70 with colorectal cancer. Material for sequencing was PBMCs. The chain is built from TRBV27 and TRBJ2-5, with D perhaps matching TRBD2 (5 bases). The CDR3 spells CASRARLVQRSKETQYF. The CDR3 DNA reads as TGTGCCAGCAGAGCCCGACTCGTACAGCGGAGTAAGGAGACCCAGTACTTC.